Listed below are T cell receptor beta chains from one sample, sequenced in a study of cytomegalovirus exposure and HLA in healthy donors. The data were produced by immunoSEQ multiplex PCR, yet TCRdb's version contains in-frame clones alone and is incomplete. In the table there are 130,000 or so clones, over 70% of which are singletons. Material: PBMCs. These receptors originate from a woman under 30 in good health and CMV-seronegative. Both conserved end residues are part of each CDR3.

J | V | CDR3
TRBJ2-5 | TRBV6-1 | CASSATGGETQYF
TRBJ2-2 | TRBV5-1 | CASRRVSGANTGELFF
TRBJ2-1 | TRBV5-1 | CASSPRDSGRWSYNEQFF
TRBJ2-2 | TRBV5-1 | CASSSGLEAGELFF
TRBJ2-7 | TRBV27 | CASSNTQGQWFEQYF
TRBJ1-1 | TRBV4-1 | CASSQEIPRDRNTEAFF
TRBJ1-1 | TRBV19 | CASSTKGQGAGTEAFF
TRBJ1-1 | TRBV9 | CASSPEDRANTEAFF
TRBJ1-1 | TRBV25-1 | CASSEVGRGVDTEAFF
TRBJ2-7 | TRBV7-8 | CASSPGRAPPGYEQYF
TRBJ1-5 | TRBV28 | CASSLSGQVDSNQPQHF
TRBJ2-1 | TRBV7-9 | CASSFFPNEQFF
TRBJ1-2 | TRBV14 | CASSRAGTGGWAGYTF
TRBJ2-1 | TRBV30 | CAWKLRGTNGDEQFF
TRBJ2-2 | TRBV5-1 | CASSLQSGSAGELFF
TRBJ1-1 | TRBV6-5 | CASRGQPYQNTEAFF
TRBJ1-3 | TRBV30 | CAWSTADTIYF
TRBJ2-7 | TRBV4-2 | CASRLISLEQYF
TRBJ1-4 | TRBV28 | CASTPHSSVNDKLFF
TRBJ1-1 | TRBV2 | CARQGGGTEAFF
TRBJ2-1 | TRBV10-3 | CAISETRLAGDNNEQFF
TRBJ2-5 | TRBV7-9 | CASSLGGSGGSAYF
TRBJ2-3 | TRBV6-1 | CASTQGSFTDTQYF
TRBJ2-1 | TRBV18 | CASSPRDRALIF
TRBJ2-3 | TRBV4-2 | CASRLAGQGAGDTQYF
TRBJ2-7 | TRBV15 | CATSATGFSSYEQYF
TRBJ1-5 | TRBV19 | CASSFKGGQPQHF
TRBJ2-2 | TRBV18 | CASSPPSWGGSAELFF
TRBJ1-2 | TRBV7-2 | CASSSQQGRDGYTF
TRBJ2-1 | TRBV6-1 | CASLLTLLSYNEQFF
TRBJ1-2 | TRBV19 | CASSMGAENYGYTF
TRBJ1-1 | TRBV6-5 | CASSSRARNTEAFF
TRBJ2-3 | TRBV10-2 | CASSEVEGTDTQYF
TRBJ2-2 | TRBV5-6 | CASSPPRGGELFF
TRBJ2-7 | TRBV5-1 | CASSLGQGAREQYF
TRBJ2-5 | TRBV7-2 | CASSRLAGAQETQYF
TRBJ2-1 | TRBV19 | CASSVGVAYNEQFF
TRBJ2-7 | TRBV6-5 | CASSSPDRFKYF
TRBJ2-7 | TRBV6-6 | CASSYSWESAYEQYF
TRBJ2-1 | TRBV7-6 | CASSPPSGRGDNEQFF
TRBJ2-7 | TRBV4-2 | CASSQEGSGSYEQYF
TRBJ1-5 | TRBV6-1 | CASSADREGRQPQHF
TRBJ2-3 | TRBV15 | CATSRGGSGEGDTQYF
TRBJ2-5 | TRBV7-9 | CASSHYVGLQGETQYF